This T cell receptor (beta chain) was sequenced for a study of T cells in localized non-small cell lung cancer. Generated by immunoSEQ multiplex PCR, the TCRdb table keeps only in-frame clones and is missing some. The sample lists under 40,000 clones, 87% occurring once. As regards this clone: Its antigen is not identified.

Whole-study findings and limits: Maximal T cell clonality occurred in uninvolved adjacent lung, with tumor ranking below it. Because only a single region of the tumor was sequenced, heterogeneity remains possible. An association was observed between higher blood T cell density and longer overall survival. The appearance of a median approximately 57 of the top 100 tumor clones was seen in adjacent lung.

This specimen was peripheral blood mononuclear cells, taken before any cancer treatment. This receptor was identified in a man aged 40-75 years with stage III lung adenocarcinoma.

CDR3 region: CASSGTGGNYGYTF. Here the CDR3 DNA reads TGTGCCAGCAGCGGGACAGGGGGCAACTATGGCTACACCTTC. V is TRBV13 and J is TRBJ1-2, with TRBD1 identical over 12 bases. This CDR3 comprises 14 residues. CDR1 PRHDT and CDR2 FYEKMQ come from the germline V gene (reference sequence). With 5 bases clipped from V and 2 bases from J, the junction kept 0 bases outside the gene matches.